The 28 T cell receptor beta chains presented below share a single source sample, sequenced in a study of patients and donors after allogeneic stem cell transplantation. TCRdb re-called the RT-PCR reads through MiXCR, storing one row per CDR3 protein. The sample lists approximately 60,000 distinct CDR3 sequences; more than 10% were seen once. Sequenced: blood, either unsorted or a sorted T cell fraction (not recorded which). The receptors were sampled from a human donor who was either an allogeneic HSCT recipient or a stem cell or donor lymphocyte infusion donor (not recorded which). It is not recorded whose cells these are; they may come from a transplant donor.

The sample holds a few counts of this clonotype. The genes are TRBV21-1 and TRBJ2-7. TRBV21-1 constitutes a pseudogene. The CDR3 has 17 residues. Here the CDR3 DNA reads TGTGCCAGCAGCAAAGGTCCAGGCCTCGGCATTTCCTACGAGCAGTACTTC. Its translation: CASSKGPGLGISYEQYF.

V usage is TRBV6-5 and J usage is TRBJ2-7; D is uncertain. V was shortened by 5 bases and J by 3 bases, with 17 bases between the two germline ends. The CDR3 spans 15 residues. The germline V gene encodes CDR1 MNHEY and CDR2 SVGAGI. Here the CDR3 reads CASSARKTAYYEQYF. The CDR3, as DNA: TGTGCCAGCAGTGCCCGGAAGACCGCGTACTACGAGCAGTACTTC.

Comments on this clonotype: Relative to the germline gene, one junction end is altered; a read error may explain this. V and J are TRBV7-9 and TRBJ2-1; possibly TRBD2 for D (5 bases). The CDR3 sequence is 12 residues long. CDR1 is SEHNR and CDR2 is FQNEAQ in the germline V gene (reference sequence). The CDR3 region is CASSLAMRETLF. DNA of the CDR3: TGTGCCAGCAGCTTAGCAATGAGGGAAACTCTCTTC.

The gene calls are TRBV15 and TRBJ2-5, with D unclear. The V end lost 0 bases, the J end lost 3 bases, and 11 bases lay between the germline ends. The length of the CDR3 is 15 residues. Looked up from germline, CDR1 is LNHNV and CDR2 is YYDKDF (reference sequence). The CDR3 DNA sequence: TGTGCCACCAGCAGAGATGGGGAAATAGAAGAGACCCAGTACTTC. This encodes CATSRDGEIEETQYF.

This clonotype was detected only a few times. This chain's CDR3 is CASSLHSAGGNSPLHF. The CDR3 DNA reads TGTGCCAGCAGTTTACATTCGGCGGGGGGAAATTCACCCCTCCACTTT. This sequence joins TRBV27 and TRBJ1-6, with D perhaps TRBD1 (5 bases). The length of the CDR3 is 16 residues. V lost 2 bases and J 7 bases, leaving 15 bases between the germline ends. CDR1 is MNHEY and CDR2 is SMNVEV in the germline V gene (reference sequence).

This clonotype was seen a few times. The chain uses TRBV4-1 and TRBJ2-4; 10 bases match TRBD1. This CDR3 has 17 residues. V lost 2 bases, J lost 5 bases, and 9 bases stayed unmatched. CDR1 is MGHRA and CDR2 is YSYEKL in the germline V gene. The CDR3 nucleotides are TGCGCCAGCAGCCAAAGGGGGGACAGGGGAGCGGAAAACATTCAGTACTTC. This gives the protein CASSQRGDRGAENIQYF.

In its sample, this clonotype was seen a few times. The J gene is TRBJ1-2, the V gene TRBV29-1; 10 bases match TRBD1. The J segment lost 6 bases and the V segment lost 0 bases, leaving 4 bases of the junction unmatched. The CDR3 covers 14 residues. Germline CDR1 SQVTM, CDR2 ANQGSEA. CDR3: CSVEDGTGADGYTF. In nucleotides, the CDR3 is TGCAGCGTTGAAGATGGGACAGGGGCTGATGGCTACACCTTC.

The V call is TRBV20-1, the J call TRBJ2-7, with 12 bases aligning to TRBD2. The trim removed 5 bases at V and 3 bases at J, leaving 8 bases unmatched. This CDR3 comprises 15 residues. CDR1 is DFQATT and CDR2 is SNEGSKA in the germline V gene (reference sequence). The CDR3 nucleotides read TGCAGTGCTTCCCCTAGCGGGAGGGCCATCTACGAGCAGTACTTC. Protein sequence: CSASPSGRAIYEQYF.

The chain is built from TRBV7-2 and TRBJ2-6, with D unresolved. Trimming took off 3 bases at V and 1 base at J, with 4 bases between the two ends. CDR3 length equals 14 residues. CDR1 is SGHTA and CDR2 is FQGNSA in the germline V gene. CDR3 DNA sequence: TGTGCCAGCAGCTTCGTGTCTGGGGCCAACGTCCTGACTTTC. Encoded protein: CASSFVSGANVLTF.

This clonotype was detected a few times. This chain connects TRBV3-1 to TRBJ2-2; D unresolved. V gave up 1 base and J gave up 3 bases, with 3 bases separating them. The CDR3 has 13 residues. CDR1 is LGHDT, CDR2 YNNKEL, per germline (reference sequence). CDR3: CASSQVYTGELFF. DNA for the CDR3: TGTGCCAGCAGCCAAGTATACACCGGGGAGCTGTTTTTT.

This clonotype was seen more than once but under ten times. The chain recombines TRBV20-1 with TRBJ1-6; D may be TRBD1 (5 bases). V was clipped by 3 bases and J by 7 bases, with 13 bases between them. Germline CDR1 reads DFQATT; CDR2 reads SNEGSKA (reference sequence). The CDR3 consists of 14 residues. CDR3 in DNA: TGCAGTGCTAGGAAGGGGCCCCCGAATTCACCCCTCCACTTT. The encoded protein is CSARKGPPNSPLHF.

This clonotype was seen at least ten times. This chain uses TRBV15 with TRBJ1-1, with D hard to call. Looked up from germline, CDR1 is LNHNV and CDR2 is YYDKDF (reference sequence). Trimming pared 0 bases from V and 1 base from J, leaving 12 bases between. This CDR3 spans 16 amino acids. CDR3: CATSRDMGWANTEAFF. The CDR3 coding sequence is TGTGCCACCAGCAGAGATATGGGGTGGGCGAACACTGAAGCTTTCTTT.

The rearrangement joins TRBV2 to TRBJ2-1; TRBD1 matches at 7 bases. Losses at the gene ends were 4 bases for V and 4 bases for J; bases not matched to a gene: 4. Germline V gene sequence: CDR1 SNHLY, CDR2 FYNNEI. CDR3 length equals 14 residues. CDR3 loop: CASSVGQVYNEQFF. CDR3 sequence (DNA): TGTGCCAGCAGTGTTGGACAGGTATACAATGAGCAGTTCTTC.

This clonotype was detected a few times. V is TRBV7-2 and J is TRBJ2-5, with 8 positions matching TRBD1. V lost 5 bases and J lost 5; bases outside the gene matches: 7. CDR1 and CDR2 from the germline V gene are SGHTA and FQGNSA. CDR3 size: 14 residues. CDR3 sequence: CASSDNRGRETQYF. The CDR3 region has the DNA TGTGCCAGCAGCGATAACAGGGGGAGGGAGACCCAGTACTTC.

This chain uses TRBV20-1 with TRBJ2-7; D remains unclear. CDR3 length: 13 residues. Trimming pared 5 bases from V and 0 bases from J, leaving 11 bases between. Germline V gene lookup returns CDR1 DFQATT and CDR2 SNEGSKA (reference sequence). CDR3 nucleotides: TGCAGTGCTGGGGTGGGAAGCTCCTACGAGCAGTACTTC. Protein product: CSAGVGSSYEQYF.

The table lists this clonotype with many counts. V and J are TRBV15 and TRBJ1-2, with TRBD1 as a possible D gene (5 bases). The CDR3 is 14 residues long. The V gene lost 0 bases and the J gene lost 2 bases, with 7 bases spanning the gap. CDR1 and CDR2 (germline): LNHNV, YYDKDF (reference sequence). CDR3 region: CATSRERTNYGYTF. As DNA, the CDR3 is TGTGCCACCAGCAGAGAGCGGACAAACTATGGCTACACCTTC.

This chain uses TRBV12-3 or TRBV12-4 with TRBJ2-1; either TRBD1 or TRBD2 may fit D (6 bases each). This CDR3 spans 16 amino acids. V was cut by 5 bases and J by 3 bases, with 17 bases left in between. CDR3 sequence: CASSATRGGNYNEQFF. The CDR3 DNA reads TGTGCCAGCAGTGCAACCAGGGGCGGGAACTACAATGAGCAGTTCTTC.

The rearrangement joins TRBV24-1 to TRBJ1-3; D unresolved. The V gene's germline CDR1 is KGHDR and CDR2 SFDVKD. The length of the CDR3 is 15 residues. V lost 1 base, J lost 4 bases, and 10 bases lay in between. The chain's CDR3 is CATSDLYPEGNTIYF. The CDR3 bases are TGTGCCACCAGTGATTTATACCCAGAGGGAAACACCATATATTTT.

The V call is TRBV6-1, the J call TRBJ2-1; D remains ambiguous. Trimming pared 4 bases from V and 9 bases from J, leaving 10 bases between. This CDR3 region has 12 residues. Germline assignment: CDR1 MNHNS and CDR2 SASEGT. CDR3 loop: CASSVAEGEQFF. CDR3 coding DNA: TGTGCCAGCAGTGTGGCGGAAGGTGAGCAGTTCTTC.

The J gene is TRBJ2-1, the V gene TRBV20-1; tentatively, D is TRBD2 (6 bases). Per germline, CDR1 DFQATT and CDR2 SNEGSKA (reference sequence). V lost 0 bases, J lost 8 bases, and 14 bases lay in between. This CDR3 is 14 amino acids long. The CDR3 is CSARDSTEGYEQFF. CDR3 bases: TGCAGTGCTAGAGATTCGACGGAGGGCTATGAGCAGTTCTTC.

With regard to this clonotype: A read error may account for a junction end that differs from germline. The rearrangement links TRBV7-9 to TRBJ2-7; D is perhaps TRBD2 (5 bases). This CDR3 comprises 15 residues. CDR1 and CDR2 (germline): SEHNR, FQNEAQ (reference sequence). CDR3 in amino acids: CASRLDTDYSYEQYF. In DNA, the CDR3 is TGTGCCAGCAGATTAGATACTGACTACTCCTACGAGCAGTACTTC. Full variable domain (missing parts from reference TRBV7-9 and TRBJ2-7): DTGVSQNPRHKITKRGQNVTFRCDPISEHNRLYWYRQTLGQGPEFLTYFQNEAQLEKSRLLSDRFSAERPKGSFSTLEIQRTEQGDSAMYLCASRLDTDYSYEQYFGPGTRLTVT.

The chain has TRBV5-5 and TRBJ2-6, with no clear D. The CDR3 covers 17 residues. Trimming took off 4 bases at V and 1 base at J, with 15 bases between the two ends. Germline values: CDR1 SGHKS, CDR2 YYEKEE (reference sequence). CDR3 region: CASSISGSSSGANVLTF. CDR3 bases: TGTGCCAGCAGCATATCCGGGTCGTCGTCTGGGGCCAACGTCCTGACTTTC.

This clonotype was counted between two and nine times. J is TRBJ2-7 and V is TRBV2; 10 nucleotides agree with TRBD2. The length of the CDR3 is 16 residues. Germline lookup yields CDR1 SNHLY and CDR2 FYNNEI. V lost 6 bases, J lost 4 bases, and 12 bases stayed unmatched. In nucleotides, the CDR3 is TGTGCCAGCAGATTCTCGGGGCTAGCGGGAGATTACGAGCAGTACTTC. Translation gives CASRFSGLAGDYEQYF.

There are a few counts of this clonotype. The CDR3 loop is CAWSVMSSGIYNEQFF. CDR3 bases: TGTGCCTGGAGTGTAATGTCTAGCGGGATTTACAATGAGCAGTTCTTC. The rearrangement joins TRBV30 to TRBJ2-1, with 9 bases lining up with TRBD2. The CDR3 runs 16 residues. V shed 0 bases, J shed 4 bases, and the junction held 7 bases outside the gene matches. Germline V gives CDR1 GTSNPN, CDR2 SVGIG (reference sequence).

This clonotype was seen only a few times. The J gene is TRBJ2-1, the V gene TRBV20-1, with D unclear. The CDR3 runs 11 residues. V was clipped by 3 bases and J by 8 bases, with 8 bases between them. Looked up from germline, CDR1 is DFQATT and CDR2 is SNEGSKA (reference sequence). The CDR3 nucleotides are TGCAGTGCTAGTGGGTTTTATGAGCAGTTCTTC. As protein: CSASGFYEQFF.

This clonotype has a count of ten or more. The CDR3 reads CASQEGVNTEAFF. CDR3 sequence (DNA): TGTGCCAGCCAGGAGGGGGTGAACACTGAAGCTTTCTTT. This chain uses TRBV6-5 with TRBJ1-1; tentative D call: TRBD1 (6 bases). Germline lookup yields CDR1 MNHEY and CDR2 SVGAGI. The V and J ends lost 8 bases and 0 bases respectively, with 10 bases between them. The CDR3 spans 13 residues.

This clonotype occurred a few times. V and J are TRBV5-1 and TRBJ1-2; TRBD1 agrees at 10 bases. This CDR3 is 13 amino acids long. Trimming took 5 bases from V and 8 from J; bases not matched to a gene: 6. Germline V lookup: CDR1 SGHRS, CDR2 YFSETQ. CDR3 loop: CASSTTGGFGYTF. The CDR3 DNA sequence: TGCGCCAGCAGTACGACAGGGGGCTTCGGCTACACCTTC.

The table lists this clonotype with a few counts. The chain uses TRBV5-1 and TRBJ2-7, with a weak D call TRBD2 (6 bases). The germline V and J ends were trimmed by 6 bases and 5 bases, with 27 bases remaining between them. The CDR3 totals 17 residues. Germline V gene data show CDR1 as SGHRS and CDR2 as YFSETQ. The CDR3 DNA reads as TGCGCCAGCACCTTACCTACGGCGGGGCCCGAGCCCCACGAGCAGTACTTC. Translation gives CASTLPTAGPEPHEQYF.